This T cell receptor (beta chain) is drawn from a study of T cell responses to AZD1222 COVID-19 vaccine. Study-level background: Pooled samples include second doses given at about 4 or 12 weeks.

The V gene's germline CDR1 is SGHTA and CDR2 FQGNSA. This CDR3 is built from 15 residues. The V and J ends lost 3 bases and 2 bases, in that order; junction bases with no gene match: 5. About this clone itself: Its target is unknown.

Study-level results: With two AZD1222 doses given, Spike-specific TCR breadth and depth both rose.

The protocol was immunoSEQ multiplex PCR, while the TCRdb copy is restricted to in-frame clones and leaves out a portion. The sample shows about 140,000 clones, 90% to 95% of them seen only once. This receptor was taken from an adult in good health. This chain connects TRBV7-2 to TRBJ2-7; 9 bases are a match to TRBD1. The sequencing used peripheral blood, collected on day 0 of AZD1222 vaccination. This CDR3 reads CASSLAGQGAYEQYF. For the CDR3, the DNA is TGTGCCAGCAGCTTGGCGGGACAGGGCGCCTACGAGCAGTACTTC.